This T cell receptor (beta chain) was profiled in a study of graft-versus-host responses after intestinal transplantation. Repertoires were generated with immunoSEQ multiplex PCR, while TCRdb's copy carries only in-frame clones and drops some. The sample lists about 120,000 clones, approximately 94% occurring once. The CDR3 contains 14 residues. With V trimmed by 3 bases and J by 0 bases, 1 base remained unmatched. Germline CDR1 and CDR2: GTSNPN and SVGIG (reference sequence). About this clone itself: Its antigen is not identified.

This clonotype was obtained from a human donor who was the organ donor for an intestinal transplant. The sequences come from unstimulated CD4+ T cells sorted from spleen or lymph node cells, collected before transplant. The chain links TRBV30 to TRBJ2-2, with TRBD2 matching 7 bases. The CDR3 nucleotides are TGTGCCTGGAGGGCGGGGGCGAACACCGGGGAGCTGTTTTTT. Protein: CAWRAGANTGELFF.